These T cell receptor beta chains were read from a single sample in a study of blood T cell repertoires in COVID-19. Assay: immunoSEQ multiplex PCR; the TCRdb copy retains only in-frame clones and omits some. In the table there are 180,000 or so clones, approximately 80% of which are singletons. Sequencing was carried out using PBMCs or T cells enriched from blood (not recorded which). The receptors were gathered from a woman aged 55-70 years who had recovered from COVID-19. The CDR3 runs from the conserved cysteine through the conserved F or W. The D gene is left open where the match is weak. Size is omitted from some rows. Given values are once, few, many or a class for expanded clones.

clone size	V gene	J gene	D gene	CDR3 DNA	CDR3 protein
.	TRBV7-9	TRBJ1-1	TRBD1	TGTGCCAGCAGCTTACCTAGACAGGGCGGGATAAGGAACACTGAAGCTTTCTTT	CASSLPRQGGIRNTEAFF
.	TRBV7-9	TRBJ1-1	.	TGTGCCAGCAGCTTAGTGGAGGGTTTGGGAACTTTCTTT	CASSLVEGLGTFF
.	TRBV7-8	TRBJ1-1	.	TGTGCCAGCAGCACTAGGACCTCGAGAAGGGCTTTCTTT	CASSTRTSRRAFF
.	TRBV20-1	TRBJ1-2	.	TGCAGTGCTAGTCAATTGTCAGAAGTCTATGGCTACACCTTC	CSASQLSEVYGYTF
.	TRBV7-3	TRBJ2-1	.	TGTGCCAGCAGCTTAGGGGGGGCCTCAGCTGAGCAGTTCTTC	CASSLGGASAEQFF
.	TRBV28	TRBJ2-7	TRBD2	TGTGCCACCTTAGCGGGGGCCTACTCCTACGAGCAGTACTTC	CATLAGAYSYEQYF
few	TRBV6-4	TRBJ1-2	TRBD1	TGTGCCAGCAGTGACTTAGGGACAGGGGTCTACACCTTC	CASSDLGTGVYTF
once	TRBV2	TRBJ2-1	TRBD2	TGTGCCAGCCGGGGACTAGCGGGGGGCTACAATGAGCAGTTCTTC	CASRGLAGGYNEQFF
.	TRBV7-2	TRBJ1-1	.	TGTGCCAGCAGCCCCTACCCCGGTGAAGCTTTCTTT	CASSPYPGEAFF
.	TRBV19	TRBJ2-2	TRBD1	TGTGCCAGTAAGGGGACAGGGGGCGCCGACACCGGGGAGCTGTTTTTT	CASKGTGGADTGELFF
.	TRBV4-1	TRBJ2-7	TRBD1	TGCGCCAGCAGCCAAGGTCTCGGACAGGCCTACGAGCAGTACTTC	CASSQGLGQAYEQYF
.	TRBV2	TRBJ2-2	TRBD2	TGTGCCAGCAGTGGCGGGACTAGCGGGGCGAACACCGGGGAGCTGTTTTTT	CASSGGTSGANTGELFF
.	TRBV28	TRBJ1-1	TRBD1	TGTGCCAGCAAAAGGGACAGAAGGAACCCCAGCGCTTTCTTT	CASKRDRRNPSAFF
.	TRBV19	TRBJ1-1	.	TGTGCCAGTAGTCCCCTCGGGGGGCTAGGCGTGAACACTGAAGCTTTCTTT	CASSPLGGLGVNTEAFF
.	TRBV5-1	TRBJ2-5	TRBD1	TGCGCCAGCAGCTTGGGGGATAAGACAGGGCCTCTTCAAGAGACCCAGTACTTC	CASSLGDKTGPLQETQYF
.	TRBV10-3	TRBJ1-2	TRBD1	TGTGCCATCAGTGAGGCGCCGGGACAGGTCGGCCATGGCTACACCTTC	CAISEAPGQVGHGYTF
.	TRBV28	TRBJ1-4	.	TGTGCCAGCAGTCCTCCCTCGACAGGAGTTAATGAAAAACTGTTTTTT	CASSPPSTGVNEKLFF
.	TRBV12-3/TRBV12-4	TRBJ1-2	.	TGTGCCAGCACCCTCAACTACAGGGATGGCTACACCTTC	CASTLNYRDGYTF
.	TRBV27	TRBJ2-3	TRBD2	TGTGCCAGCACCCGTCGACTAGCCCCAGATACGCAGTATTTT	CASTRRLAPDTQYF
.	TRBV23-1	TRBJ1-1	.	TGCGCCAGCAGTCCCCATGGGAGGAACACTGAAGCTTTCTTT	CASSPHGRNTEAFF
.	TRBV18	TRBJ2-1	.	TGTGCCAGCTCGCCCGTCGCGAGCTCCTACAATGAGCAGTTCTTC	CASSPVASSYNEQFF
.	TRBV28	TRBJ2-2	.	TGTGCCAGCAGTTTGGGGCAGAACACCGGGGAGCTGTTTTTT	CASSLGQNTGELFF
once	TRBV28	TRBJ1-5	TRBD1	TGTGCCAGCAGTTGGGACAGTGAAACCAATCAGCCCCAGCATTTT	CASSWDSETNQPQHF
.	TRBV28	TRBJ1-1	TRBD1	TGTGCCAGCAGTTCCAGGGGGACTGAAGCTTTCTTT	CASSSRGTEAFF
.	TRBV30	TRBJ1-4	TRBD1	TGTGCCTGGAGTGTACTTGTGACAGGGGGCCCTGAAAAACTGTTTTTT	CAWSVLVTGGPEKLFF
.	TRBV11-2	TRBJ1-1	.	TGTGCCAGCAGCTTAGGGGCATTTTCTGAAGCTTTCTTT	CASSLGAFSEAFF
.	TRBV28	TRBJ2-1	TRBD2	TGTGCCAGCAGTCTGGCGGGAGCTGGAAACAATGAGCAGTTCTTC	CASSLAGAGNNEQFF
.	TRBV5-1	TRBJ1-2	TRBD1	TGCGCCAGCAGTCCTTCAGGGGGTAGGAGCTATGGCTACACCTTC	CASSPSGGRSYGYTF
.	TRBV7-6	TRBJ1-1	TRBD1	TGTGCCAGCAGTCAGGGGGCACGCACTGAAGCTTTCTTT	CASSQGARTEAFF
.	TRBV7-9	TRBJ2-7	.	TGTGCCAGCAGCTTCCAAACTAGGAATGGCGTGCAGTACTTC	CASSFQTRNGVQYF
.	TRBV6-1	TRBJ1-3	.	TGTGCCAGCAGTGAAGGTTCGTACTCTGGAAACACCATATATTTT	CASSEGSYSGNTIYF
few	TRBV4-1	TRBJ1-2	.	TGCGCCAGCAGCCAGGGGGGTAACTATGGCTACACCTTC	CASSQGGNYGYTF
.	TRBV7-9	TRBJ1-1	.	TGTGCCAGCAGCTTGACGGGTACGAAAAACACTGAAGCTTTCTTT	CASSLTGTKNTEAFF
.	TRBV11-2	TRBJ1-1	TRBD1	TGTGCCAGCAGCACCCACAGGGGACTAGCTTTCTTT	CASSTHRGLAFF
.	TRBV5-5	TRBJ1-1	TRBD1	TGTGCCAGCAGCTTGGGGACAGGGTACTTGAACACTGAAGCTTTCTTT	CASSLGTGYLNTEAFF
.	TRBV2	TRBJ1-2	TRBD1	TGTGCCAGCGGTGACAGGGTGGGCTATGGCTACACCTTC	CASGDRVGYGYTF
once	TRBV5-4	TRBJ1-1	.	TGTGCCAGCAGCTTAGCAGGTAACACTGAAGCTTTCTTT	CASSLAGNTEAFF
.	TRBV15	TRBJ1-1	.	TGTGCCACCAGCAGAGGGGCCAGGGAGGCTGAAGCTTTCTTT	CATSRGAREAEAFF
.	TRBV6-1	TRBJ1-2	TRBD1	TGTGCCAGCAGTGAGAGACGATCGGACAGGGGGTATGGCTACACCTTC	CASSERRSDRGYGYTF
.	TRBV28	TRBJ2-1	TRBD2	TGTGCCAGCAGTTCCATGAGTAATCCCGGGACTAGAAGCTCCTACAATGAGCAGTTCTTC	CASSSMSNPGTRSSYNEQFF
few	TRBV3-1/TRBV3-2	TRBJ1-2	.	TGTGCCAGCAGCGAACAGGGTTATGGCTACACCTTC	CASSEQGYGYTF
.	TRBV18	TRBJ1-1	.	TGTGCCAGCTCCCCGGCAGGGAGGAAAGCTTTCTTT	CASSPAGRKAFF
few	TRBV4-1	TRBJ1-1	.	TGCGCCAGCAGCCAAGGGCGTCTGGGAGTGAACACTGAAGCTTTCTTT	CASSQGRLGVNTEAFF
once	TRBV5-1	TRBJ2-5	TRBD1	TGCGCCAGCATAGGACAGGGGGGAATGACCCAGTACTTC	CASIGQGGMTQYF